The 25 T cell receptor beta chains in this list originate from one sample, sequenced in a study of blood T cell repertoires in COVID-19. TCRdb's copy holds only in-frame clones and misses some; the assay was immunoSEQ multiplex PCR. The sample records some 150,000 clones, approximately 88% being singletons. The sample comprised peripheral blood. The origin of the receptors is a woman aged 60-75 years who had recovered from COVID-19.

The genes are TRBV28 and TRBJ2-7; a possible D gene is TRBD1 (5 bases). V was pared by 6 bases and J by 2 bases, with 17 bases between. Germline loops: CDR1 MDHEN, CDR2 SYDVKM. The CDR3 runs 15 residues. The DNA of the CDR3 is TGTGCCAGCAGGGTTCCCTTTACAGGAACCTACGAGCAGTACTTC. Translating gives CASRVPFTGTYEQYF.

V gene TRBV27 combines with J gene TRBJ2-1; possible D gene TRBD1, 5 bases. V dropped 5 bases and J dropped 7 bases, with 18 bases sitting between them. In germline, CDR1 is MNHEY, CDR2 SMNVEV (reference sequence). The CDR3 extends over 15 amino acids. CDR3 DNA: TGTGCCAGCAGTACCCCCAGACAGTTCCGGAATGAGCAGTTCTTC. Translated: CASSTPRQFRNEQFF.

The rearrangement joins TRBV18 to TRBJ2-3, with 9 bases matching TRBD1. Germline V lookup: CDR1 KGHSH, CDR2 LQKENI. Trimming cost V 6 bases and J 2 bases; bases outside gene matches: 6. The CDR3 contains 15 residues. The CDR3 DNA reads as TGTGCCAGCTCGCCCGGGACAGGGACCACAGATACGCAGTATTTT. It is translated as CASSPGTGTTDTQYF. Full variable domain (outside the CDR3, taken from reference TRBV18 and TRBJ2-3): NAGVMQNPRHLVRRRGQEARLRCSPMKGHSHVYWYRQLPEEGLKFMVYLQKENIIDESGMPKERFSAEFPKEGPSILRIQQVVRGDSAAYFCASSPGTGTTDTQYFGPGTRLTVL.

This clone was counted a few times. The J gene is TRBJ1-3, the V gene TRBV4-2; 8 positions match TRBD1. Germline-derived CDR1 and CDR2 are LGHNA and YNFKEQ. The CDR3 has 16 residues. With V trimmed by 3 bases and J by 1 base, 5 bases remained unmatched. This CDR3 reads CASSHDGQGSGNTIYF. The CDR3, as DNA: TGTGCCAGCAGCCACGATGGACAGGGATCTGGAAACACCATATATTTT.

The CDR3 here is CASSREGLAGGTQYF. CDR3 DNA: TGTGCCAGCAGCCGAGAAGGTCTAGCGGGAGGTACGCAGTATTTT. V gene TRBV3-1 (or the pseudogene TRBV3-2) combines with J gene TRBJ2-3; 11 positions match TRBD2. V lost 4 bases and J lost 8; bases outside the gene matches: 8. This CDR3 spans 15 amino acids. The germline gives CDR1 LGHDT, CDR2 YNNKEL (reference sequence).

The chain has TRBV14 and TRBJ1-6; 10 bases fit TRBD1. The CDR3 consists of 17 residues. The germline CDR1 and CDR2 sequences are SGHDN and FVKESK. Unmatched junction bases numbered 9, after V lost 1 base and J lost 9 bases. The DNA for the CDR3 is TGTGCCAGCAGCCAAGCTCTTCGGGACAGGGGATCTTCACCCCTCCACTTT. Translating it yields CASSQALRDRGSSPLHF.

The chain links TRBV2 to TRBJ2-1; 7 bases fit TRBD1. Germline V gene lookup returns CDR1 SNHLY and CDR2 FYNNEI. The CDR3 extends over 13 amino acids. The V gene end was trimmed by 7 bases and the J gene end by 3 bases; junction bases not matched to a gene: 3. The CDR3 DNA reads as TGTGCCAGCATGGGACAGATCTACAATGAGCAGTTCTTC. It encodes CASMGQIYNEQFF.

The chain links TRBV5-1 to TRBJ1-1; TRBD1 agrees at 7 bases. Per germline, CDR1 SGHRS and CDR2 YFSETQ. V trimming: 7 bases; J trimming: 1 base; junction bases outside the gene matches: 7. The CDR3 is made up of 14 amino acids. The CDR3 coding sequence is TGCGCCAGCGGACCTACAGGGGCGAACACTGAAGCTTTCTTT. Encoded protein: CASGPTGANTEAFF.

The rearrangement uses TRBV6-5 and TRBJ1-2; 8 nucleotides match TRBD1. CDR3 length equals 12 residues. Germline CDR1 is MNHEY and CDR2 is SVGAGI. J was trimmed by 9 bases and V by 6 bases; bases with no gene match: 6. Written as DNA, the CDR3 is TGTGCCAGCAGCCGGACAGGGACGAGCTACACCTTC. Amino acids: CASSRTGTSYTF.

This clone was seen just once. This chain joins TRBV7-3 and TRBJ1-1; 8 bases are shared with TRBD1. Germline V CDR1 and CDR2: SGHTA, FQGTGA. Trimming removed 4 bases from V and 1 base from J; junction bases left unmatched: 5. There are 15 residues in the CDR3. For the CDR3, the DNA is TGTGCCAGCAGCTCCGGACAGGGATGGAACACTGAAGCTTTCTTT. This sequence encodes CASSSGQGWNTEAFF.

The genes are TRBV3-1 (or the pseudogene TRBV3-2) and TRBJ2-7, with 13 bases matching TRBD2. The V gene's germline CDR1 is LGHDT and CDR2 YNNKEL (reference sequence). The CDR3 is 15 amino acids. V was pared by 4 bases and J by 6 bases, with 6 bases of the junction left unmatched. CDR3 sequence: CASSRTSGGAGEQYF. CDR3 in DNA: TGTGCCAGCAGCCGTACTAGCGGGGGGGCCGGCGAGCAGTACTTC.

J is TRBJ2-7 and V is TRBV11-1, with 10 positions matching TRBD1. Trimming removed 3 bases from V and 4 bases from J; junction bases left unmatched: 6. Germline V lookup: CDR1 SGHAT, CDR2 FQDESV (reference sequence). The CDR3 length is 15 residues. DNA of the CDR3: TGTGCCAGCAGCTTCGACAGGGGGCAGCGTTACGAGCAGTACTTC. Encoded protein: CASSFDRGQRYEQYF.

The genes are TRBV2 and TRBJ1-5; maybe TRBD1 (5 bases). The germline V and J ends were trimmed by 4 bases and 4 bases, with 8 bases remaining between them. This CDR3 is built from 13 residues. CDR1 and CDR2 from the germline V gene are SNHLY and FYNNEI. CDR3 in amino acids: CASSGQLNQPQHF. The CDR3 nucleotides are TGTGCCAGCAGTGGACAGCTAAATCAGCCCCAGCATTTT.

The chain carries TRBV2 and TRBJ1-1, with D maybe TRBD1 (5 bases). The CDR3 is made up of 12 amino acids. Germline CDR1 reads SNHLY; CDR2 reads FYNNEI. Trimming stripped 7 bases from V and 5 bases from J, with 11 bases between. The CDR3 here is CASKQGKTEAFF. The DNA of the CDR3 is TGTGCCAGCAAGCAGGGTAAGACTGAAGCTTTCTTT. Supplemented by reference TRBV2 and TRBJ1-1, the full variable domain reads EPEVTQTPSHQVTQMGQEVILRCVPISNHLYFYWYRQILGQKVEFLVSFYNNEISEKSEIFDDQFSVERPDGSNFTLKIRSTKLEDSAMYFCASKQGKTEAFFGQGTRLTVV.

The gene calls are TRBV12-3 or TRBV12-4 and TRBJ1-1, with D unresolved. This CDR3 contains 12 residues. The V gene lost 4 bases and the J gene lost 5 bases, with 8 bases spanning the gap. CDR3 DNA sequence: TGTGCCAGCAGTTCGGGGTGGACTGAAGCTTTCTTT. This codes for CASSSGWTEAFF.

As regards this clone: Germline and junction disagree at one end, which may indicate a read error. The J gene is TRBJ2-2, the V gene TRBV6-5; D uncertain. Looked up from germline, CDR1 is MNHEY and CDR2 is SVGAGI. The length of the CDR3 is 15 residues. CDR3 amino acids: CASSYSTPNPGELFF. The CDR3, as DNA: TGTGCCAGCAGTTACTCCACACCGAACCCCGGGGAGCTGTTTTTT.

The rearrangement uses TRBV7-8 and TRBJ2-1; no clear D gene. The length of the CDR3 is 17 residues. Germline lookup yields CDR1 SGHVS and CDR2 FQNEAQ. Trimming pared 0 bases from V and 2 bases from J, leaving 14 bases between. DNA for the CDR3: TGTGCCAGCAGCTTAGCGCGTCATCTCCCCGCCTACAATGAGCAGTTCTTC. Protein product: CASSLARHLPAYNEQFF.

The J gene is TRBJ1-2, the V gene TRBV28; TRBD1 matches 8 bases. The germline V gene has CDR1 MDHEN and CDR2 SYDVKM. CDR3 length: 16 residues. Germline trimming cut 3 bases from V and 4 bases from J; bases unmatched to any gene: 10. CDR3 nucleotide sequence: TGTGCCAGCAGTTTGGGGACAGGACCTGTCGGCTATGGCTACACCTTC. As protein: CASSLGTGPVGYGYTF.

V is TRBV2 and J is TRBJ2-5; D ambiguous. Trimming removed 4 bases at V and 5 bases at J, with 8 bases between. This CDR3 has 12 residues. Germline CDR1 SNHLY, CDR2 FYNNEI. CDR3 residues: CASSGMRETQYF. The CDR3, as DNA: TGTGCCAGCAGTGGTATGCGGGAGACCCAGTACTTC.

The DNA for the CDR3 is TGTGCCAGCAAACCGTCGACAGGGGGCGGCTATGGCTACACCTTC. This codes for CASKPSTGGGYGYTF. The chain couples TRBV28 to TRBJ1-2; 10 bases fit TRBD1. Looked up from germline, CDR1 is MDHEN and CDR2 is SYDVKM. There are 15 residues in the CDR3. J lost 4 bases, V lost 7 bases, and 9 bases had no gene match.

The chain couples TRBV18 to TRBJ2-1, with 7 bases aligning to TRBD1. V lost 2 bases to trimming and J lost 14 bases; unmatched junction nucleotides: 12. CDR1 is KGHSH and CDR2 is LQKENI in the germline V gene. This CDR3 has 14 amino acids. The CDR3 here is CASSPSTGKRGEFF. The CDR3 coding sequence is TGTGCCAGCTCACCATCGACAGGGAAGAGGGGCGAGTTCTTC.

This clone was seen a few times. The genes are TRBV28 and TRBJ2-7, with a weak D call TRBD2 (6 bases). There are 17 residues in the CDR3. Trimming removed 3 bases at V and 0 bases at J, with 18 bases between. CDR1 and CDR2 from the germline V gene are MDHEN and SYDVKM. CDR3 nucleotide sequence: TGTGCCAGCAGTTTCCGTCTAGGGGACTTAAGCTCCTACGAGCAGTACTTC. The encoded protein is CASSFRLGDLSSYEQYF.

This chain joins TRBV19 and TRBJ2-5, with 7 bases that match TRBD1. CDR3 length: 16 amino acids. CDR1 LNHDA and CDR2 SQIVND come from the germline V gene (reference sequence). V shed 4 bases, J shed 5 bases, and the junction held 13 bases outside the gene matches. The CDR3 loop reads CASSTLRTGAGETQYF. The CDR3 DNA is TGTGCCAGTAGTACCCTAAGGACAGGCGCCGGGGAGACCCAGTACTTC.

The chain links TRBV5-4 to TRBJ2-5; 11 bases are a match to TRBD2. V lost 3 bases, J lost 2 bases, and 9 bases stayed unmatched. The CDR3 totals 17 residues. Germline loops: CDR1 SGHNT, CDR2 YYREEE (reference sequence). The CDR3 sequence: CASSWSSGGQRQETQYF. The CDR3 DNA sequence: TGTGCCAGCAGCTGGTCTAGCGGGGGGCAACGGCAAGAGACCCAGTACTTC.

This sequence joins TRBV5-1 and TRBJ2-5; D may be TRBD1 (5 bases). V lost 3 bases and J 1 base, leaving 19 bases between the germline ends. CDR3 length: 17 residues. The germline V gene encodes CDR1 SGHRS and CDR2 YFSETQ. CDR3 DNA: TGCGCCAGCAGCTCACTCCATGACAGTCACGGCCAAGAGACCCAGTACTTC. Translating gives CASSSLHDSHGQETQYF.